The 27 T cell receptor beta chains in this list originate from one sample, sequenced in a study of cytomegalovirus exposure and HLA in healthy donors. Amplification used 60 Vbeta primers and 13 Jbeta primers. Sequencing used immunoSEQ multiplex PCR; TCRdb keeps in-frame clones, though not all of them. The sample carries around 150,000 clones, approximately 80% recorded once. Sequencing was carried out using PBMCs. These receptors all stem from a man aged 25-40 years in good health and CMV-seronegative.

V and J are TRBV30 and TRBJ2-5; D not certain. Germline V gene lookup returns CDR1 GTSNPN and CDR2 SVGIG (reference sequence). CDR3 length: 10 residues. V was trimmed by 2 bases and J by 4 bases, leaving 2 bases between them. CDR3 loop: CAWSLETQYF. The CDR3 region has the DNA TGTGCCTGGAGTCTAGAGACCCAGTACTTC.

The chain is built from TRBV27 and TRBJ2-7; D possibly corresponds to TRBD2 (6 bases). Between the trimmed V and J ends, which lost 7 bases and 3 bases, there was a span of 34 bases. Germline V gene lookup returns CDR1 MNHEY and CDR2 SMNVEV (reference sequence). The CDR3 is 20 amino acids. The CDR3 bases are TGTGCCAGCACCCCGATTTCCGGGACTGGTAAACATGGACTATACTACGAGCAGTACTTC. This encodes CASTPISGTGKHGLYYEQYF.

The chain couples TRBV4-2 to TRBJ2-7, with TRBD2 matching over 10 bases. The germline CDR1 and CDR2 sequences are LGHNA and YNFKEQ. The CDR3 covers 18 residues. V dropped 1 base and J dropped 6; count of bases not matched to a gene: 15. Here the CDR3 reads CASSQVARGAGGISEQYF. DNA of the CDR3: TGTGCCAGCAGCCAAGTAGCCCGGGGAGCGGGAGGGATTAGCGAGCAGTACTTC.

V usage is TRBV5-4 and J usage is TRBJ2-3; 10 nucleotides agree with TRBD2. Germline CDR1 reads SGHNT; CDR2 reads YYREEE (reference sequence). The CDR3 is 17 residues long. Unmatched junction bases numbered 10, after V lost 1 base and J lost 5 bases. CDR3 nucleotides: TGTGCCAGCAGCTTGAGGGCTGCAGCGGGAGGGCAAGATACGCAGTATTTT. This gives the protein CASSLRAAAGGQDTQYF. Variable domain in full (rest from reference TRBV5-4 and TRBJ2-3): ETGVTQSPTHLIKTRGQQVTLRCSSQSGHNTVSWYQQALGQGPQFIFQYYREEENGRGNFPPRFSGLQFPNYSSELNVNALELDDSALYLCASSLRAAAGGQDTQYFGPGTRLTVL.

V and J are TRBV13 and TRBJ2-5; 7 bases fit TRBD1. Germline V gives CDR1 PRHDT, CDR2 FYEKMQ (reference sequence). The junction had 9 bases not matched to a gene; V was cut back by 3 bases and J by 8 bases. The CDR3 totals 14 residues. In DNA, the CDR3 is TGTGCCAGCAGCTTGAGGGGGCCGGAGAGAACCCAGTACTTC. Translated: CASSLRGPERTQYF.

This sequence joins TRBV5-4 and TRBJ2-1; 9 nucleotides line up with TRBD2. The V gene's germline CDR1 is SGHNT and CDR2 YYREEE (reference sequence). The CDR3 loop spans 16 amino acids. V dropped 4 bases and J dropped 7; count of bases not matched to a gene: 12. The CDR3 spells CASSGGERLAVNEQFF. CDR3 in DNA: TGTGCCAGCAGCGGGGGGGAAAGACTAGCGGTTAATGAGCAGTTCTTC. Looking up the rest from reference TRBV5-4 and TRBJ2-1 gives the full variable domain: ETGVTQSPTHLIKTRGQQVTLRCSSQSGHNTVSWYQQALGQGPQFIFQYYREEENGRGNFPPRFSGLQFPNYSSELNVNALELDDSALYLCASSGGERLAVNEQFFGPGTRLTVL.

This chain joins TRBV6-5 and TRBJ2-7; D possibly corresponds to TRBD2 (5 bases). CDR3 size: 13 residues. Germline V gene data show CDR1 as MNHEY and CDR2 as SVGAGI. V lost 4 bases, J lost 6 bases, and 13 bases lay in between. The CDR3 is CASSSYRTREQYF. CDR3 in DNA: TGTGCCAGCAGTTCTTACCGGACTCGCGAGCAGTACTTC.

This chain uses TRBV18 with TRBJ2-1; 9 bases fit TRBD2. J lost 8 bases, V lost 6 bases, and 8 bases had no gene match. Per the germline V gene, CDR1 is KGHSH and CDR2 is LQKENI. The CDR3 totals 14 residues. The CDR3 loop reads CASSRTSAVHEQFF. As DNA, the CDR3 is TGTGCCAGCTCTCGGACTAGCGCGGTCCATGAGCAGTTCTTC.

This chain links TRBV18 with TRBJ2-7; a weak D match, TRBD1 (6 bases). This CDR3 has 13 amino acids. The V end lost 6 bases, the J end lost 5 bases, and 14 bases lay between the germline ends. CDR1 KGHSH and CDR2 LQKENI come from the germline V gene. DNA for the CDR3: TGTGCCAGCTCCTTCCGGACAGAGGACGAGCAGTACTTC. This sequence encodes CASSFRTEDEQYF.

V gene TRBV30 combines with J gene TRBJ1-4; 9 bases fit TRBD1. The V gene end was trimmed by 7 bases and the J gene end by 8 bases; junction bases not matched to a gene: 8. Germline-derived CDR1 and CDR2 are GTSNPN and SVGIG (reference sequence). CDR3 length: 13 residues. The CDR3 sequence: CAFRQGVWEKLFF. CDR3 nucleotides: TGTGCCTTCCGACAGGGGGTTTGGGAAAAACTGTTTTTT.

This clone occurred once. The chain combines TRBV7-2 with TRBJ2-5; 7 positions agree with TRBD1. The DNA end lines up better with TRBJ2-7; the J call may be wrong. Germline V gives CDR1 SGHTA, CDR2 FQGNSA. There are 16 residues in the CDR3. The CDR3 nucleotides are TGTGCCAGCAGTCCAACAGGACAGGCGAGCTCCTACGAGCAGTACTTC. Translated, it gives CASSPTGQASSYEQYF.

The chain recombines TRBV28 with TRBJ2-5; 7 nucleotides match TRBD1. CDR1 and CDR2 from the germline V gene are MDHEN and SYDVKM. The CDR3 sequence is 16 residues long. Trimming at V came to 2 bases and at J to 2 bases, leaving 8 bases not matched to a gene. This CDR3 is CASSLVSRGKQETQYF. The CDR3 nucleotides read TGTGCCAGCAGTTTAGTGTCCAGGGGGAAGCAAGAGACCCAGTACTTC.

V gene TRBV28 combines with J gene TRBJ1-2; the match to TRBD1 covers 10 bases. CDR1 is MDHEN, CDR2 SYDVKM, per germline. V was pared by 5 bases and J by 8 bases, with 8 bases of the junction left unmatched. The CDR3 length is 14 residues. CDR3 in DNA: TGTGCCAGCAGTGCCGGGACAGGGGAGAGCGGCTACACCTTC. Its protein is CASSAGTGESGYTF.

The rearrangement uses TRBV18 and TRBJ2-7, with TRBD2 matching 9 bases. CDR3 size: 15 residues. Trimming took 0 bases from V and 4 from J; bases not matched to a gene: 4. The germline V gene encodes CDR1 KGHSH and CDR2 LQKENI. The DNA for the CDR3 is TGTGCCAGCTCACCACCCCCTAGCGGGACTTACGAGCAGTACTTC. This translates into CASSPPPSGTYEQYF.

J is TRBJ2-7 and V is TRBV6-1; perhaps TRBD1 as D (6 bases). CDR3 size: 15 residues. Germline-derived CDR1 and CDR2 are MNHNS and SASEGT. Trimming removed 5 bases from V and 1 base from J, with 15 bases in between. For the CDR3, the DNA is TGTGCCAGCAGTAGGCAAAGGACAGCTTCCTACGAGCAGTACTTC. Translated: CASSRQRTASYEQYF.

This sequence joins TRBV25-1 and TRBJ2-4; weak D call: TRBD2 (6 bases). CDR1 is MGHDK and CDR2 is SYGVNS in the germline V gene. The CDR3 totals 16 residues. Deletions cut 4 bases from V and 0 bases from J, with 13 bases between. CDR3 coding DNA: TGTGCCAGCAGTGCTACTGGGACTGTAGCCAAAAACATTCAGTACTTC. It specifies CASSATGTVAKNIQYF.

The V call is TRBV7-2, the J call TRBJ2-7; 7 bases map to TRBD2. This CDR3 is built from 14 residues. Germline loops: CDR1 SGHTA, CDR2 FQGNSA. V dropped 1 base and J dropped 6; count of bases not matched to a gene: 6. CDR3 protein: CASSLGGRAVEQYF. DNA of the CDR3: TGTGCCAGCAGCTTAGGAGGGAGGGCCGTCGAGCAGTACTTC.

As concerns this clone: One junction end does not reproduce the germline sequence, and a read error may be involved. The gene calls are TRBV7-7 and TRBJ2-3, with 7 positions matching TRBD2. CDR1 is SSHAT, CDR2 FNYEAQ, per germline (reference sequence). This CDR3 contains 14 residues. CDR3 DNA: TGTGCTAGCAGCCGAGGACTAGGGCTAGATACGCAGTATTTT. It is translated as CASSRGLGLDTQYF. Combining the CDR3 with reference TRBV7-7 and TRBJ2-3 gives the whole variable domain GAGVSQSPRYKVTKRGQDVTLRCDPISSHATLYWYQQALGQGPEFLTYFNYEAQPDKSGLPSDRFSAERPEGSISTLTIQRTEQRDSAMYRCASSRGLGLDTQYFGPGTRLTVL.

The DNA for the CDR3 is TGCGCCAGCAGCCAAGATGGGCGGGTTTTCCAAGAGACCCAGTACTTC. Residues: CASSQDGRVFQETQYF. The V call is TRBV4-1, the J call TRBJ2-5, with a weak D call TRBD2 (5 bases). The CDR3 runs 16 residues. Trimming took 0 bases from V and 1 from J, leaving 12 bases between them. The germline CDR1 and CDR2 sequences are MGHRA and YSYEKL.

The chain links TRBV7-9 to TRBJ2-1, with 10 positions matching TRBD2. The CDR3 runs 16 residues. Germline V gene lookup returns CDR1 SEHNR and CDR2 FQNEAQ (reference sequence). J lost 7 bases, V lost 1 base, and 7 bases had no gene match. CDR3 nucleotide sequence: TGTGCCAGCAGCTTAGTACTAGCGGGAAATAAAAATGAGCAGTTCTTC. Translated, it gives CASSLVLAGNKNEQFF.

The chain couples TRBV5-6 to TRBJ2-5; D is possibly TRBD2 (6 bases). Germline V gene sequence: CDR1 SGHDT, CDR2 YYEEEE. The CDR3 sequence is 14 residues long. With 2 bases removed from V and 5 bases from J, the gap between germline ends came to 13 bases. CDR3 sequence reads: CASSLGAGRETQYF. The CDR3 bases are TGTGCCAGCAGCTTAGGGGCGGGAAGGGAGACCCAGTACTTC.

The chain combines TRBV27 with TRBJ1-4; TRBD1 agrees at 10 bases. In germline, CDR1 is MNHEY, CDR2 SMNVEV (reference sequence). CDR3 size: 13 residues. V lost 6 bases and J lost 6; bases outside the gene matches: 1. The CDR3 is CASRDRGHEKLFF. The CDR3 nucleotides read TGTGCCAGCAGAGACAGGGGGCATGAAAAACTGTTTTTT.

This clone came up once. This CDR3 is missing its conserved last phenylalanine or tryptophan, likely due to a read error. The genes are TRBV7-9 and TRBJ2-7; 9 nucleotides match TRBD1. With V trimmed by 5 bases and J by 1 base, 3 bases remained unmatched. This CDR3 is built from 14 residues. Germline V lookup: CDR1 SEHNR, CDR2 FQNEAQ (reference sequence). CDR3 in DNA: TGTGCCAGCAGCCCCGACAGGGGGTCCTACGAGCAGTACCTC. Amino acid sequence: CASSPDRGSYEQYL.

The V gene is TRBV28, the J gene TRBJ1-2; tentatively, D is TRBD1 (6 bases). The CDR3 has 15 amino acids. Germline assignment: CDR1 MDHEN and CDR2 SYDVKM. The ends were cut back, 5 bases at V and 2 bases at J, with 15 bases in the middle. DNA of the CDR3: TGTGCCAGCAGTGCGGGGGGGGCCCAAAACTATGGCTACACCTTC. Its translation is CASSAGGAQNYGYTF.

The V and J genes are TRBV5-1 and TRBJ1-1; TRBD1 agrees at 11 bases. With 4 bases clipped from V and 4 bases from J, the junction kept 15 bases outside the gene matches. From germline, CDR1 is SGHRS and CDR2 YFSETQ. The CDR3 extends over 18 amino acids. The CDR3 DNA follows: TGCGCCAGCAGCCCCTCCCTTTTTTCCGGGACAGGGGGCACTGAAGCTTTCTTT. It codes for CASSPSLFSGTGGTEAFF.

This clone appeared a few times. This sequence joins TRBV4-1 and TRBJ2-2; 7 nucleotides agree with TRBD2. The CDR3 spans 15 residues. Losses at the gene ends were 0 bases for V and 7 bases for J; bases not matched to a gene: 5. Germline CDR1 and CDR2: MGHRA and YSYEKL. The CDR3, as DNA: TGCGCCAGCAGCCAAGATTCGGGAGGTCACGGGGAGCTGTTTTTT. Its protein is CASSQDSGGHGELFF.

This chain joins TRBV4-1 and TRBJ1-3; 7 bases map to TRBD1. This CDR3 region has 16 residues. V dropped 3 bases and J dropped 4; count of bases not matched to a gene: 9. CDR1 is MGHRA, CDR2 YSYEKL, per germline. The CDR3 spells CASSQLGQRIGNTIYF. CDR3 bases: TGCGCCAGCAGCCAGTTGGGACAGCGGATCGGAAACACCATATATTTT.